Below, 27 T cell receptor beta chains from the same sample are listed, as sequenced in a study of Ad26.COV2.S vaccination and SARS-CoV-2 variants. Profiling relied on immunoSEQ multiplex PCR, and the TCRdb table lists in-frame clones only, not all of them. The sample holds a few hundred thousand clones, around nine tenths seen once. The sample's treatment: roughly 19 received Ad26.COV2.S at low or high dose, single or two shots; about 5 received placebo; per-sample allocation not given. On day 63 after the first injection, vaccine and placebo recipients gave samples. The material was peripheral blood, obtained in a trial of Ad26.COV2.S vaccine versus placebo. These receptors were collected from a person between 18 and 60 years old who received the Ad26.COV2.S COVID-19 vaccine or a placebo.

V is TRBV28 and J is TRBJ2-5, with D tentatively TRBD1 (7 bases). V was trimmed by 1 base and J by 5 bases, leaving 11 bases between them. The CDR3 is 14 amino acids. Looked up from germline, CDR1 is MDHEN and CDR2 is SYDVKM. The DNA of the CDR3 is TGTGCCAGCAGTTTATTCAGGGGGGTGGAGACCCAGTACTTC. As protein: CASSLFRGVETQYF.

J is TRBJ1-2 and V is TRBV18, with D maybe TRBD1 (6 bases). From germline, CDR1 is KGHSH and CDR2 LQKENI. The CDR3 length is 16 residues. Trimming shortened V by 0 bases and J by 9 bases, and 20 bases separated the two germline ends. In DNA, the CDR3 is TGTGCCAGCTCACCACCGGGGAACAGGGAAACGGGGCGCTACACCTTC. This encodes CASSPPGNRETGRYTF.

Comment on this clone: Additional DNA sequences in this sample encode the identical CDR3. The chain combines TRBV6-1 with TRBJ2-7; D is perhaps TRBD1 (5 bases). Trimming removed 2 bases from V and 2 bases from J, with 7 bases in between. The CDR3 has 13 residues. Germline CDR1 and CDR2: MNHNS and SASEGT. CDR3 in DNA: TGTGCCAGCAGTGAATTAGGGGCCTACGAGCAGTACTTC. As protein: CASSELGAYEQYF.

The chain is built from TRBV10-3 and TRBJ2-7, with 8 bases identical to TRBD1. Germline assignment: CDR1 ENHRY and CDR2 SYGVKD. The CDR3 length is 12 residues. The trim removed 6 bases at V and 7 bases at J, leaving 5 bases unmatched. The CDR3 reads CAIRMTGEEQYF. Written as DNA, the CDR3 is TGTGCCATCAGAATGACAGGGGAAGAGCAGTACTTC.

The rearrangement joins TRBV6-5 to TRBJ2-4; D gene ambiguous. Trimming removed 0 bases at V and 7 bases at J, with 10 bases between. Looked up from germline, CDR1 is MNHEY and CDR2 is SVGAGI. This CDR3 has 14 residues. CDR3 sequence reads: CASSYSGFYNIQYF. CDR3 nucleotide sequence: TGTGCCAGCAGTTACTCAGGGTTTTATAACATTCAGTACTTC.

The chain uses TRBV29-1 and TRBJ1-2, with D unclear. The CDR3 sequence is 11 residues long. Trimming stripped 2 bases from V and 14 bases from J, with 15 bases between. Germline loops: CDR1 SQVTM, CDR2 ANQGSEA. The CDR3: CSVELGLLKTF. In nucleotides, the CDR3 is TGCAGCGTTGAATTGGGTCTTCTAAAAACCTTC. The complete variable domain, with remaining parts taken from reference TRBV29-1 and TRBJ1-2, reads SAVISQKPSRDICQRGTSLTIQCQVDSQVTMMFWYRQQPGQSLTLIATANQGSEATYESGFVIDKFPISRPNLTFSTLTVSNMSPEDSSIYLCSVELGLLKTFGSGTRLTVV.

Only one count was recorded for this clone. This CDR3 reads CASSEAGGSLTDTQYF. Here the CDR3 DNA reads TGTGCCAGCAGTGAAGCGGGGGGGTCTCTCACAGATACGCAGTATTTT. V is TRBV6-1 and J is TRBJ2-3; TRBD2 matches 7 bases. CDR1 and CDR2 (germline): MNHNS, SASEGT. The junction had 5 bases not matched to a gene; V was cut back by 0 bases and J by 2 bases. The CDR3 spans 16 residues.

The genes are TRBV27 and TRBJ2-3; D not resolved. Germline loops: CDR1 MNHEY, CDR2 SMNVEV (reference sequence). The length of the CDR3 is 11 residues. V was pared by 11 bases and J by 8 bases, with 14 bases between. The CDR3 loop is CAGKGYPTQYF. The DNA of the CDR3 is TGTGCCGGCAAGGGATATCCTACGCAGTATTTT.

V gene TRBV15 combines with J gene TRBJ1-1; no firm D call. V lost 3 bases and J 2 bases, leaving 7 bases between the germline ends. The CDR3 loop spans 13 amino acids. Germline V lookup: CDR1 LNHNV, CDR2 YYDKDF (reference sequence). The CDR3 region is CATSRAPNTEAFF. CDR3 DNA: TGTGCCACCAGCAGGGCCCCCAACACTGAAGCTTTCTTT.

V is TRBV18 and J is TRBJ2-3; D not certain. V lost 0 bases, J lost 9 bases, and 10 bases lay in between. The CDR3 is made up of 13 amino acids. Germline lookup yields CDR1 KGHSH and CDR2 LQKENI. The CDR3 nucleotides are TGTGCCAGCTCACCACCCCCCCTTTCCACGCAGTATTTT. Amino acid sequence: CASSPPPLSTQYF. The variable domain in full, with the rest retrieved from reference TRBV18 and TRBJ2-3, is NAGVMQNPRHLVRRRGQEARLRCSPMKGHSHVYWYRQLPEEGLKFMVYLQKENIIDESGMPKERFSAEFPKEGPSILRIQQVVRGDSAAYFCASSPPPLSTQYFGPGTRLTVL.

In its sample, this clone was seen a few times. The genes are TRBV19 and TRBJ2-1, with 8 bases that match TRBD2. The CDR3 extends over 17 amino acids. The V gene's germline CDR1 is LNHDA and CDR2 SQIVND (reference sequence). Trimming cost V 4 bases and J 4 bases; bases outside gene matches: 12. In DNA form, the CDR3 reads TGTGCCAGTAGTACCGTAGGGTCCCGGGGGGGGTACAATGAGCAGTTCTTC. Its protein is CASSTVGSRGGYNEQFF.

The DNA for the CDR3 is TGCAGCGTTGGTTGGGGACAGGGCTACGAGCAGTACTTC. Protein: CSVGWGQGYEQYF. The J gene is TRBJ2-7, the V gene TRBV29-1; 9 bases are shared with TRBD1. Germline V gives CDR1 SQVTM, CDR2 ANQGSEA. The ends lost 4 bases at V and 3 bases at J; junction bases unmatched: 4. The CDR3 is made up of 13 amino acids.

The rearrangement joins TRBV11-2 to TRBJ2-4; D assignment may be TRBD1 or TRBD2 (5 bases each). The CDR3 has 16 residues. Germline assignment: CDR1 SGHAT and CDR2 FQNNGV. The V and J ends lost 3 bases and 0 bases respectively, with 12 bases between them. The CDR3, as DNA: TGTGCCAGCAGCTTGTTTACGGGGCTAGCCAAAAACATTCAGTACTTC. It encodes CASSLFTGLAKNIQYF.

The J gene is TRBJ2-7, the V gene TRBV4-3; D is undetermined. V was pared by 0 bases and J by 5 bases, with 11 bases between. This CDR3 has 14 amino acids. Germline V gene sequence: CDR1 LGHNA, CDR2 YSLEER. This chain's CDR3 is CASSQEWLSHEQYF. CDR3 in DNA: TGCGCCAGCAGCCAAGAGTGGCTGTCCCACGAGCAGTACTTC.

The chain uses TRBV5-1 and TRBJ2-7; 10 bases align to TRBD2. The CDR3 covers 14 residues. The V gene's germline CDR1 is SGHRS and CDR2 YFSETQ. The junction had 1 base not matched to a gene; V was cut back by 2 bases and J by 2 bases. The CDR3 spells CASSLSGGAYEQYF. CDR3 nucleotides: TGCGCCAGCAGCTTAAGCGGGGGGGCCTACGAGCAGTACTTC.

This clone was counted between two and nine times. The rearrangement joins TRBV28 to TRBJ1-2; 8 nucleotides align to TRBD1. V trimming: 4 bases; J trimming: 5 bases; junction bases outside the gene matches: 9. Germline CDR1 reads MDHEN; CDR2 reads SYDVKM. This CDR3 contains 15 residues. The CDR3 loop reads CASSSDRGRGYGYTF. The CDR3 DNA reads TGTGCCAGCAGTTCCGACAGGGGTCGAGGATATGGCTACACCTTC.

The chain combines TRBV28 with TRBJ2-1; TRBD2 matches 8 bases. The CDR3 has 15 residues. After removal of 3 bases from V and 4 bases from J, the junction contained 5 bases not matched to a gene. The V gene's germline CDR1 is MDHEN and CDR2 SYDVKM. CDR3 amino acids: CASSFSGGRYNEQFF. CDR3 sequence (DNA): TGTGCCAGCAGTTTTTCGGGGGGGCGATACAATGAGCAGTTCTTC. Variable domain in full (rest from reference TRBV28 and TRBJ2-1): DVKVTQSSRYLVKRTGEKVFLECVQDMDHENMFWYRQDPGLGLRLIYFSYDVKMKEKGDIPEGYSVSREKKERFSLILESASTNQTSMYLCASSFSGGRYNEQFFGPGTRLTVL.

This rearrangement joins TRBV30 to TRBJ2-6, with D unclear. There are 15 residues in the CDR3. Trimming cost V 2 bases and J 1 base, with 9 bases left between them. Per the germline V gene, CDR1 is GTSNPN and CDR2 is SVGIG (reference sequence). CDR3 residues: CAWSPHLSGANVLTF. CDR3 bases: TGTGCCTGGAGTCCCCACCTATCTGGGGCCAACGTCCTGACTTTC.

This clone appeared once. This chain joins TRBV11-2 and TRBJ2-7; no definite D call. The CDR3 consists of 14 residues. V was trimmed by 0 bases and J by 4 bases, leaving 10 bases between them. CDR1 is SGHAT and CDR2 is FQNNGV in the germline V gene. The chain's CDR3 is CASSLDRAYYEQYF. CDR3 coding DNA: TGTGCCAGCAGCTTAGATCGAGCGTATTACGAGCAGTACTTC.

This chain connects TRBV30 to TRBJ1-6, with D tentatively TRBD1 (6 bases). CDR3 length equals 13 residues. The germline V and J ends were trimmed by 2 bases and 7 bases, with 9 bases remaining between them. Germline loops: CDR1 GTSNPN, CDR2 SVGIG (reference sequence). The CDR3 sequence is CAWSPTGNSPLHF. CDR3 in DNA: TGTGCCTGGAGTCCAACAGGGAATTCACCCCTCCACTTT.

The chain combines TRBV27 with TRBJ1-2; no clear D gene. Deletions cut 3 bases from V and 4 bases from J, with 9 bases between. The germline V gene encodes CDR1 MNHEY and CDR2 SMNVEV (reference sequence). The CDR3 has 13 amino acids. The chain's CDR3 is CASSFKGSYGYTF. DNA of the CDR3: TGTGCCAGCAGTTTTAAGGGATCCTATGGCTACACCTTC.

V gene TRBV30 combines with J gene TRBJ1-4; D remains ambiguous. V was trimmed by 6 bases and J by 10 bases, leaving 15 bases between them. Per the germline V gene, CDR1 is GTSNPN and CDR2 is SVGIG (reference sequence). The CDR3 runs to 12 residues. DNA of the CDR3: TGTGCCTGTGCCGCGGCGGGCGGAAAACTGTTTTTT. This sequence encodes CACAAAGGKLFF. The variable domain in full, with the rest retrieved from reference TRBV30 and TRBJ1-4, is SQTIHQWPATLVQPVGSPLSLECTVEGTSNPNLYWYRQAAGRGLQLLFYSVGIGQISSEVPQNLSASRPQDRQFILSSKKLLLSDSGFYLCACAAAGGKLFFGSGTQLSVL.

CDR3 sequence: CASSQGSHRYNSPLHF. Here the CDR3 DNA reads TGTGCCAGCAGCCAAGGGTCCCACAGATATAATTCACCCCTCCACTTT. V gene TRBV3-1 (or the pseudogene TRBV3-2) combines with J gene TRBJ1-6; the D is unclear. The V gene's germline CDR1 is LGHDT and CDR2 YNNKEL (reference sequence). Between the trimmed V and J ends, which lost 1 base and 4 bases, there was a span of 11 bases. This CDR3 region has 16 residues.

This sequence joins TRBV19 and TRBJ1-2, with D perhaps TRBD1 (5 bases). The germline V gene encodes CDR1 LNHDA and CDR2 SQIVND (reference sequence). The CDR3 spans 16 residues. Deletions cut 5 bases from V and 4 bases from J, with 20 bases between. The CDR3 protein is CASSSSGQRVTYGYTF. CDR3 nucleotide sequence: TGTGCCAGTAGTTCATCAGGGCAGAGAGTAACCTATGGCTACACCTTC. Drawing the rest from reference TRBV19 and TRBJ1-2, the complete variable domain is DGGITQSPKYLFRKEGQNVTLSCEQNLNHDAMYWYRQDPGQGLRLIYYSQIVNDFQKGDIAEGYSVSREKKESFPLTVTSAQKNPTAFYLCASSSSGQRVTYGYTFGSGTRLTVV.

To note about this clone: Additional DNA sequences in this sample encode the identical CDR3. The genes are TRBV12-3 or TRBV12-4 and TRBJ2-3, with D unclear. The CDR3 sequence is 11 residues long. V was trimmed by 3 bases and J by 3 bases, leaving 1 base between them. CDR3 amino acids: CASSFTDTQYF. The CDR3 region has the DNA TGTGCCAGCAGTTTTACAGATACGCAGTATTTT.

The chain carries TRBV2 and TRBJ2-7, with unresolved D. V lost 2 bases, J lost 0 bases, and 11 bases lay in between. The CDR3 loop spans 15 amino acids. From germline, CDR1 is SNHLY and CDR2 FYNNEI. CDR3 residues: CASSEREISSYEQYF. The CDR3 DNA is TGTGCCAGCAGTGAACGAGAGATCAGCTCCTACGAGCAGTACTTC.

V is TRBV5-4 and J is TRBJ2-7; D possibly uses TRBD1 or TRBD2 (5 bases each). V was cut by 0 bases and J by 6 bases, with 10 bases left in between. The germline V gene has CDR1 SGHNT and CDR2 YYREEE (reference sequence). The length of the CDR3 is 13 residues. CDR3: CASSLGPGSEQYF. The DNA of the CDR3 is TGTGCCAGCAGCTTGGGTCCAGGGAGCGAGCAGTACTTC.